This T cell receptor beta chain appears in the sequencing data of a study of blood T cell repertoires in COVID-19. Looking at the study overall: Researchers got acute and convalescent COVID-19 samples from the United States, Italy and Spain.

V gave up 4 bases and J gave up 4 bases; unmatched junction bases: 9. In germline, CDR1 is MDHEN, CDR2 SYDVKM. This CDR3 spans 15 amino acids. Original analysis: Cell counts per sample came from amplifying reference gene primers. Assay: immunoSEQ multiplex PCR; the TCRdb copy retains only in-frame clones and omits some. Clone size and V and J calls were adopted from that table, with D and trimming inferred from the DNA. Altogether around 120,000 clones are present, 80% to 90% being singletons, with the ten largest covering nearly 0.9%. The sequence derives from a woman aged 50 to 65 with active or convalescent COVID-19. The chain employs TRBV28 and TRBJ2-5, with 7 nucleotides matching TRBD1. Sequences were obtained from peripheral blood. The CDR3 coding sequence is TGTGCCAGCAGTTGGGGACAGAGGGGTGGAGAGACCCAGTACTTC. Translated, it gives CASSWGQRGGETQYF.